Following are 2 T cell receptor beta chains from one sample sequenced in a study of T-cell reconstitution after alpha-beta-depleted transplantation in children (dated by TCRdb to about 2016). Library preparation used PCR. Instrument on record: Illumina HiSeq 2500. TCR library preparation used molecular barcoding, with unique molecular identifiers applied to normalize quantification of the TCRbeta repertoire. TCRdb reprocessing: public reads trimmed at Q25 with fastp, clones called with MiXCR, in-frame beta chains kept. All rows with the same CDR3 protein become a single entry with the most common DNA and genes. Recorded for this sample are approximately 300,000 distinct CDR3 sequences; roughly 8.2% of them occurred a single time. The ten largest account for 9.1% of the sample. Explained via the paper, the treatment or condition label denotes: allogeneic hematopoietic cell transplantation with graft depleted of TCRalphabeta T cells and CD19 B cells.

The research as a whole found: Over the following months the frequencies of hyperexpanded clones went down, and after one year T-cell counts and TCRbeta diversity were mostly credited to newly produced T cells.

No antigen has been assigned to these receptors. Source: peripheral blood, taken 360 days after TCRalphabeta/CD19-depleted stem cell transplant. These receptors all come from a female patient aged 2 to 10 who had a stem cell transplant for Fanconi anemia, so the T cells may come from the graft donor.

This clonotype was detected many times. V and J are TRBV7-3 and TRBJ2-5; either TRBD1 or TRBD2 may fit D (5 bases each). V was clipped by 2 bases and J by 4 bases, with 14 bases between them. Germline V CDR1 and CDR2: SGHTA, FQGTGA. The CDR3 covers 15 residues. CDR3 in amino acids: CASSLEGGGRETQYF. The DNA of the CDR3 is TGTGCCAGCAGCTTAGAAGGTGGGGGAAGAGAGACCCAGTACTTC. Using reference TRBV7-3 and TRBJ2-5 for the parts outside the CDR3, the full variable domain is GAGVSQTPSNKVTEKGKYVELRCDPISGHTALYWYRQSLGQGPEFLIYFQGTGAADDSGLPNDRFFAVRPEGSVSTLKIQRTERGDSAVYLCASSLEGGGRETQYFGPGTRLLVL.

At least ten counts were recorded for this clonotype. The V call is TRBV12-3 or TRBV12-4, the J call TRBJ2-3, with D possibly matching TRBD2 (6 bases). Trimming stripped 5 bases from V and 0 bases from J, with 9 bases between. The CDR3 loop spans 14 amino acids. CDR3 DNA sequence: TGTGCCAGCAGTAACGGGACTAGCACAGATACGCAGTATTTT. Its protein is CASSNGTSTDTQYF.